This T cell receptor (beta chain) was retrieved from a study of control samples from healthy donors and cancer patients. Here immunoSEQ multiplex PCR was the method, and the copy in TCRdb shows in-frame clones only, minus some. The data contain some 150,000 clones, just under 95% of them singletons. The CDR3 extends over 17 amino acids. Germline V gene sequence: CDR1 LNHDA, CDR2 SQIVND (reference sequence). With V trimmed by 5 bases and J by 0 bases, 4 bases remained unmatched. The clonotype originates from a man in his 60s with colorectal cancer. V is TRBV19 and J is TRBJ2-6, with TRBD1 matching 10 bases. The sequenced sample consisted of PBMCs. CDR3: CASSPDRGGSGANVLTF. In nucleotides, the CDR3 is TGTGCCAGTAGTCCGGACAGGGGGGGCTCTGGGGCCAACGTCCTGACTTTC.